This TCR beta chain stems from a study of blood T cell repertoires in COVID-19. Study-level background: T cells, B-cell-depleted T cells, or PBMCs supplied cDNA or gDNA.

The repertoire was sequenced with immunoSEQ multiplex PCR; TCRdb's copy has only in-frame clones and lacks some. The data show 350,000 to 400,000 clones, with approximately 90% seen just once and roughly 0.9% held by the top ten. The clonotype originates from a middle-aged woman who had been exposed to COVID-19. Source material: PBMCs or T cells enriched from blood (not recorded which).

The CDR3 nucleotides are TGTGCCAGCAACACGGGACTGGACAATCAGCCCCAGCATTTT. This encodes CASNTGLDNQPQHF. The chain recombines TRBV6-5 with TRBJ1-5; D might be TRBD1 (5 bases). Looked up from germline, CDR1 is MNHEY and CDR2 is SVGAGI. The CDR3 extends over 14 amino acids. The V end was cut by 7 bases, the J end by 3 bases, with 13 bases between.